This TCR beta chain was sequenced for a study of blood T cell repertoires in COVID-19. Study at large: Samples representing acute and convalescent COVID-19 were sourced from the United States, Italy and Spain. The analysed material was cDNA or gDNA that came from T cells, B-cell-depleted T cells, or PBMCs.

Per germline, CDR1 MNHNS and CDR2 SASEGT. This CDR3 is built from 13 residues. Trimming removed 6 bases from V and 0 bases from J, with 8 bases in between. As originally analysed: Nucleated cell number was recorded as an estimate derived from reference gene primer amplification. Sequencing was performed with immunoSEQ multiplex PCR; in TCRdb, only in-frame clones are kept and a portion is missing. D and trimming were read from the DNA, whereas the V and J calls and clone size are those reported in that table. Among some 200,000 clones listed, about 89% were seen once. The source is a woman aged 40 to 55 with acute or convalescent COVID-19. The gene calls are TRBV6-1 and TRBJ1-1; D gene unclear. The sequencing input was peripheral blood. As DNA, the CDR3 is TGTGCCAGCAGCCACACAATGAACACTGAAGCTTTCTTT. This sequence encodes CASSHTMNTEAFF.